This record covers a single T cell receptor beta chain. The source of the sample is a study of OX40 agonist ivuxolimab in advanced cancers. Looking at the study overall: The patients received agonistic anti-OX40 (CD134) antibody ivuxolimab. Dose-escalation patients had hepatocellular carcinoma, melanoma, renal cell or head and neck cancer.

The table came from immunoSEQ multiplex PCR; TCRdb's copy has only in-frame clones and leaves some out. The repertoire consists of about 99,000 clones, with approximately 94% occurring once and the leading ten covering more than 0.15%. The V and J ends lost 2 bases and 1 base respectively, with 8 bases between them. The germline CDR1 and CDR2 sequences are SGHTA and FQGNSA. The CDR3 has 14 amino acids. This sequence joins TRBV7-2 and TRBJ2-5, with D maybe TRBD1 (5 bases). The source of this sequence is an adult with an advanced solid tumor such as melanoma, head and neck, liver or kidney cancer. Sequenced material: CD4+ or CD8+ T cells sorted from blood, taken in a trial of the OX40 agonist ivuxolimab. CDR3 sequence reads: CASSLSRVQETQYF. Here the CDR3 DNA reads TGTGCCAGCAGCTTAAGCAGGGTCCAAGAGACCCAGTACTTC.